This record looks at one T cell receptor beta chain sequence and its context. Trimming removed 7 bases from V and 2 bases from J; junction bases left unmatched: 7. The CDR3 totals 15 residues. Per the germline V gene, CDR1 is SGHTA and CDR2 is FQGNSA. TCRdb's copy holds only in-frame clones and misses some; the assay was immunoSEQ multiplex PCR. The data show tens of thousands of clones, with about nine tenths seen just once and about 2% held by the top ten. These data are taken from a study of blood T cell repertoires in COVID-19. As for the study in general: Samples came from the United States, Italy and Spain, spanning acute and convalescent COVID-19. PBMCs, B-cell-depleted T cells, or T cells were the source of the cDNA or gDNA that made up the material.

The source is a middle-aged man with acute or convalescent COVID-19. This chain uses TRBV7-2 with TRBJ2-2; 7 bases map to TRBD1. The sequencing input was peripheral blood. CDR3: CASTYRGTNTGELFF. CDR3 coding DNA: TGTGCCAGCACTTACAGGGGAACTAACACCGGGGAGCTGTTTTTT.